A selection of T cell receptor beta chains follows, all from one sample in a study of control samples from healthy donors and cancer patients. TCRdb keeps only in-frame clones here, not all; method: immunoSEQ multiplex PCR. The table lists 45,000 to 60,000 clones, about 95% of them singletons. The sample comprised blood. Receptors originate from a man aged 25 to 45 in good health. The conserved cysteine and the conserved F or W are not part of the CDR3 here. Each record gives: D gene, V gene, CDR3 protein. The D gene is left open where the match is weak.

>NA|TRBV7-9
ASTYNEGQPQH
>NA|TRBV2
ASMVGQMTYEQY
>NA|TRBV9
ATKRFEEYGYT
>NA|TRBV14
ASSQARGRETQY
>TRBD2|TRBV10-3
AISSAGGPGDTQY
>TRBD1|TRBV29-1
SVGTGDRGEQY
>NA|TRBV5-1
ASSLQGVTGELF
>NA|TRBV29-1
SVRSGNYGYT
>NA|TRBV6-5
ASSSGVESGNTIY
>NA|TRBV7-8
ASSLEYGRETQY
>NA|TRBV9
ASSVEGGDYEKLF
>NA|TRBV11-3
ASSPWGKGPD
>NA|TRBV30
AWSRFEYTEAF
>TRBD1|TRBV7-6
ASSPRPQGVPSYEQY
>NA|TRBV5-1
ASAEGESTDTQY
>NA|TRBV9
ASSPDGLKYGYT
>NA|TRBV30
AWSWADTEAF
>NA|TRBV6-2/TRBV6-3
ASSYILHQPQH
>NA|TRBV11-1
ASSLGSYEQY
>NA|TRBV7-2
ASRPGWGGPKATQY
>NA|TRBV5-1
ASSRGDGQETQY